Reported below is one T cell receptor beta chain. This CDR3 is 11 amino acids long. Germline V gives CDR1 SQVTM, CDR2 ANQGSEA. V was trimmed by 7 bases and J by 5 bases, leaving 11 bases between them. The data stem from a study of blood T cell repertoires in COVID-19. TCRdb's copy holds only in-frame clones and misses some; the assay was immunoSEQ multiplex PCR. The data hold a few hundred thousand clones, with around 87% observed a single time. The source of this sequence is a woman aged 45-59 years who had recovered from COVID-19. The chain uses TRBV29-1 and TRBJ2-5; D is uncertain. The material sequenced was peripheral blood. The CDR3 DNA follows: TGCAGCGGTAACTCCGGGGAGACCCAGTACTTC. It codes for CSGNSGETQYF.